This T cell receptor (beta chain) was obtained from a study of T cells after posttransplantation cyclophosphamide (dated by TCRdb to 2015 to 2016). About the investigation overall: Using TRB sequencing, the study followed how the T cell repertoire reconstituted after myeloablative bone marrow transplantation in which posttransplantation cyclophosphamide served as GVHD prophylaxis. Blood from every one of the roughly 33 PTCy patients who had 1-year posttransplant specimens underwent TRB sequencing. Antigen receptor sequencing was done on samples from some 35 PTCy-treated patients and from more than 15 related bone marrow donors of those patients. TRB sequencing was also done on up to about 3 additional blood samples from 2 to 5.2 years after transplant in 3 patients, and on pretransplant blood from several patients. Public TRB sequences were queried against a database of over 3,600 sequences associated with responses to pathogens, tumor antigens, self-antigens and alloantigens. Because TRA and TRB clonality correlated tightly in under ten samples, the subsequent TCR analyses were limited to TRB only.

The paper's findings and limits, for the study overall: Across roughly 40 patients, recipient CMV seropositivity and CMV reactivation were highly associated with TRB clonality; PTCy diversity was similar to CNI/methotrexate controls. The TRB repertoires of T cells infiltrating skin or GI tract showed only limited overlap with the TRB repertoires of T cells in blood. Donor-recipient similarity was low at 1-2 months but increased during the first year, and donor CD8+ memory clones often dominated later blood repertoires.

The sample's time point label, in plain terms: posttransplant day relative to BM transplant. According to the study, the label for this sample's treatment or condition signals: high-dose cyclophosphamide on days +3 and +4 as single-agent GVHD prophylaxis. For conditioning, the PTCy patients got busulfan and fludarabine, then a related or unrelated marrow graft, followed by cyclophosphamide on days +3 and +4. PTCy-treated patients were drawn from a prospective multi-institutional clinical trial. Mononuclear cells from peripheral blood and bone marrow were separated by Ficoll-Hypaque density centrifugation and then cryopreserved. The junction shows trimming of 6 bases on V and 4 bases on J, plus 12 bases between the germline ends. CDR1 is given as MNHNY and CDR2 as SVGAGI, both from the germline V gene (reference sequence). Its CDR3 holds 14 amino acids, cysteine through phenylalanine. The retained sequence is limited to the CDR3, 42 bases, with the frame set at the first base.

There are many counts of this clone. No antigen is known for it. No much larger clone exists at a distance of one base, and base qualities are not known. TRB sequencing used genomic DNA with the immunoSEQ assay at survey resolution or the hsTCRB kit. The published analysis was carried out like this. The immunoSEQ software was used for initial read processing, and the LymphoSeq R package was used for repertoire analyses. For each TRB dataset, clonality was calculated as 1 minus normalized Shannon entropy, and the Gini coefficient was computed as well. Phenotypes of unsorted samples were inferred by mapping TRB sequences from sorted subsets of the recipient or donor onto the same recipient's unsorted samples. The immuneACCESS repertoire file appears here via TCRdb, limited to in-frame rearrangements. These files lack a portion of the clones; in checked studies, under half of the deficit traces to unresolved V genes, and the cause of the others is not known. D and trimming were read from the DNA, whereas the V and J calls and clone size are those reported in that table. The data for this sample show roughly 8,000 clones, each detected more than once. 5.5% to 7% of the sample lies in the top ten.

The chain joins TRBV6-6 to TRBJ2-2; tentative D gene TRBD1, with 6 bases matching. The TCR originated in a male patient in his late teens or twenties who received an allogeneic stem cell transplant from an unrelated donor, was CMV-positive, and had acute and chronic GVHD. It is possible that, after a transplant, some T cells come from the graft donor. The sequenced sample was PBMCs, obtained after allogeneic stem cell transplant with posttransplant cyclophosphamide. The DNA is as follows: TGTGCCAGCAGGCCGGGACAAAGCACCGGGGAGCTGTTTTTT. Translated, this gives CASRPGQSTGELFF.